This entry features one T cell receptor beta chain sequence. TCRdb used MiXCR to reprocess the 5' RACE reads, holding one entry per CDR3 protein. This repertoire shows hundreds of thousands of distinct CDR3 sequences, roughly a quarter found once; its top ten account for just under 3%. These data come from a study of identical twins. CDR3 length equals 14 residues. Germline CDR1 and CDR2: DFQATT and SNEGSKA (reference sequence). V was clipped by 3 bases and J by 4 bases; unmatched bases: 6. This sample also appeared in a second study, on T cells expressing NK-cell markers.

Sample: CD4+ T cells sorted from blood. The receptor comes from a young woman in good health. This rearrangement joins TRBV20-1 to TRBJ2-1; 7 bases line up with TRBD2. The CDR3 spells CSARKSSGYNEQFF. The CDR3 DNA reads TGCAGTGCTAGGAAATCTAGCGGATACAATGAGCAGTTCTTC.